This entry lists 2 T cell receptor beta chains sequenced from one sample in a study of T cells in Graves' hyperthyroidism and ophthalmopathy. TCR beta CDR3 sequences were amplified from RNA transcripts. The HTBI set primed first-round TCR CDR3 RT-PCR. Via MiXCR, TCRdb re-called the multiplex PCR reads, giving one row per CDR3 protein. The profile covers fewer than 900,000 distinct CDR3 sequences, with around 17% appearing a single time and approximately 8.4% taken by the ten largest. Sequencing input: blood. These receptors were taken from a man between 18 and 29 years old with Graves' hyperthyroidism.

This clonotype was detected many times. The gene calls are TRBV2 and TRBJ1-2, with TRBD1 as a possible D gene (6 bases). Germline CDR1 reads SNHLY; CDR2 reads FYNNEI. The V end lost 2 bases, the J end lost 4 bases, and 14 bases lay between the germline ends. The CDR3 covers 15 residues. In DNA, the CDR3 is TGTGCCAGCAGTGAACGGGACAATCCCTCCTATGGCTACACCTTC. Encoded protein: CASSERDNPSYGYTF.

Ten or more counts support this clonotype. The genes are TRBV27 and TRBJ2-1; 7 bases match TRBD2. V dropped 2 bases and J dropped 12; count of bases not matched to a gene: 7. Germline V CDR1 and CDR2: MNHEY, SMNVEV (reference sequence). The CDR3 covers 13 residues. DNA of the CDR3: TGTGCCAGCAGTTTAGGACTAGAAAGGGTGCAGTTCTTC. This gives the protein CASSLGLERVQFF.